This T cell receptor (beta chain) was recovered during a study of metastatic and nonmetastatic thyroid tumors. As for the study in general: Repertoire comparisons spanned blood and tumor or nodule tissue from malignant and benign thyroid patients. Regarding the study as a whole: In blood and tumor, TCR beta diversity was reportedly significantly higher in malignant thyroid tumors than in benign nodules.

In the study's own analysis: Across clinicopathological groups, CDR3 differences served as the basis for building a distant-metastasis classifier for papillary thyroid cancer. TCRdb re-clonotyped the PCR reads through MiXCR. TCRdb, not the authors, supplied the V and J calls. The sample has 25,000 to 35,000 clones; 25% to 35% are singletons. Within the sample, this clone is medium-sized. Antigen: not known. Germline values: CDR1 SGHTA, CDR2 FQGNSA. The trim removed 5 bases at V and 9 bases at J, leaving 10 bases unmatched. CDR3 length: 13 amino acids. Every patient was untreated before thyroid surgery. Sequenced input: blood. This clonotype was obtained from a female donor with papillary thyroid cancer or a benign thyroid nodule (not recorded which). Some clones in this sample may be carry-over from other donors' samples. The chain has TRBV7-2 and TRBJ2-7; 7 bases agree with TRBD1. This chain's CDR3 is CASSGQTGIGQYF. The CDR3 DNA reads as TGTGCCAGCAGCGGACAGACAGGGATCGGGCAGTACTTC.